This passage covers 9 T cell receptor beta chains from one sample sequenced in a study of PD-L1 blockade in urothelial cancer. Here immunoSEQ multiplex PCR was the method, and the copy in TCRdb shows in-frame clones only, minus some. The data hold 46,000 or so clones, with around 90% observed a single time. The sample consisted of PBMCs, taken around atezolizumab (anti-PD-L1) treatment. All receptors derive from a man between 60 and 70 years old with urothelial cancer.

The gene calls are TRBV14 and TRBJ2-1, with 11 bases matching TRBD1. Germline CDR1 is SGHDN and CDR2 is FVKESK. The CDR3 totals 14 residues. J lost 5 bases, V lost 4 bases, and 1 base had no gene match. The CDR3 coding sequence is TGTGCCAGCAGCCGGGGACAGGGGGACAATGAGCAGTTCTTC. The encoded protein is CASSRGQGDNEQFF.

This clone was counted between two and nine times. J is TRBJ1-6 and V is TRBV10-1; D remains unclear. V lost 6 bases and J 5 bases, leaving 5 bases between the germline ends. Per the germline V gene, CDR1 is WNHNN and CDR2 is SYGVQD (reference sequence). This CDR3 contains 12 residues. The CDR3 nucleotides read TGCGCCAGCAGGAGGGATAATTCACCCCTCCACTTT. This gives the protein CASRRDNSPLHF.

The chain is built from TRBV4-3 and TRBJ1-4, with 7 bases matching TRBD1. Germline values: CDR1 LGHNA, CDR2 YSLEER. Trimming cost V 4 bases and J 6 bases; bases outside gene matches: 5. CDR3 length: 14 amino acids. The CDR3 DNA reads TGCGCCAGCAGCCCGGGACAGCCTGATGAAAAACTGTTTTTT. This codes for CASSPGQPDEKLFF.

The chain links TRBV5-4 to TRBJ2-7; 7 bases are a match to TRBD1. Trimming at V came to 4 bases and at J to 2 bases, leaving 9 bases not matched to a gene. This CDR3 has 15 amino acids. Germline values: CDR1 SGHNT, CDR2 YYREEE (reference sequence). The CDR3 nucleotides are TGTGCCAGCAGCCCCCAGCTGGGACAGCCCTACGAGCAGTACTTC. It specifies CASSPQLGQPYEQYF.

V and J are TRBV7-6 and TRBJ2-3, with D unclear. The germline gives CDR1 SGHVS, CDR2 FNYEAQ. Trimming stripped 5 bases from V and 3 bases from J, with 9 bases between. The CDR3 has 13 residues. The CDR3 nucleotides are TGTGCCAGCAGCGCCATCAGAACAGATACGCAGTATTTT. Its protein product is CASSAIRTDTQYF.

V gene TRBV7-6 combines with J gene TRBJ2-5, with 10 bases fitting TRBD2. The length of the CDR3 is 17 residues. V was clipped by 5 bases and J by 1 base; unmatched bases: 10. Germline CDR1 SGHVS, CDR2 FNYEAQ. The CDR3 is CASSLRLQRGGQETQYF. The CDR3 DNA is TGTGCCAGCAGCCTTAGATTACAGCGGGGGGGCCAAGAGACCCAGTACTTC.

The table lists this clone with a count of one. This rearrangement joins TRBV5-1 to TRBJ2-2; D not resolved. Germline-derived CDR1 and CDR2 are SGHRS and YFSETQ. The length of the CDR3 is 16 residues. V lost 4 bases to trimming and J lost 1 base, with 14 bases between them. The CDR3 nucleotides are TGCGCCAGCAGCCCAAACTTACCAGGGAACACCGGGGAGCTGTTTTTT. Protein: CASSPNLPGNTGELFF.

V is TRBV30 and J is TRBJ1-5; 8 bases match TRBD1. V lost 1 base and J lost 3; bases outside the gene matches: 8. The germline CDR1 and CDR2 sequences are GTSNPN and SVGIG (reference sequence). The CDR3 covers 16 residues. CDR3: CAWSAPGTGVNQPQHF. The CDR3 DNA follows: TGTGCCTGGAGTGCCCCCGGGACAGGAGTCAATCAGCCCCAGCATTTT.

The gene calls are TRBV7-2 and TRBJ2-2; the D gene is possibly TRBD1 (5 bases). The CDR3 totals 12 residues. CDR1 is SGHTA, CDR2 FQGNSA, per germline. V shed 7 bases and J shed 7 bases, with 10 bases lying between them. CDR3 nucleotides: TGTGCCAGCACTGACAGATTCGGGGAGCTGTTTTTT. Protein sequence: CASTDRFGELFF.